The 25 T cell receptor beta chains in this list originate from one sample, sequenced in a study of T cell repertoires in cytomegalovirus infection (dated by TCRdb to the late 2010s). The treatment or condition label on this specimen signifies: in vitro stimulation with specific CMV peptide epitopes to enrich CMV-specific T cells. The instrument given in TCRdb is Illumina HiSeq 1500. TCRdb trimmed the raw reads at Q25, called clones with MiXCR and kept productive beta chains. Each CDR3 protein gets just one entry, which takes the most common genes and DNA from the rows behind it. In this sample the table shows 640,000 or so distinct CDR3 sequences, around a third of which occur a single time. The ten largest clones capture around a sixth of the sample. No antigens are known for them. The input for sequencing was cultured PBMCs, taken from culture after CMV antigen stimulation. The receptors come from a human donor in good health (CMV status not recorded). Some clones in this sample may be carry-over from other donors' samples.

The chain uses TRBV11-2 and TRBJ1-2, with 7 positions matching TRBD1. The CDR3 has 15 amino acids. CDR1 SGHAT and CDR2 FQNNGV come from the germline V gene. J gave up 6 bases and V 5 bases, and 12 bases lay outside the gene matches. The CDR3 spells CASSDIRGQRDGYTF. Written as DNA, the CDR3 is TGTGCCAGCAGCGATATCCGGGGACAGAGGGATGGCTACACCTTC.

The chain recombines TRBV7-9 with TRBJ2-7, with D perhaps matching TRBD1 or TRBD2 (5 bases each). Germline values: CDR1 SEHNR, CDR2 FQNEAQ (reference sequence). Trimming cost V 3 bases and J 0 bases, with 15 bases left between them. CDR3 length: 16 amino acids. The CDR3 nucleotides are TGTGCCAGCAGCTTGCAGGGACCGGCGTACTCCTACGAGCAGTACTTC. Translated, it gives CASSLQGPAYSYEQYF.

This clonotype was seen ten or more times. This chain connects TRBV7-2 to TRBJ2-5; 8 bases align to TRBD2. The CDR3 extends over 16 amino acids. The V segment lost 6 bases and the J segment 4 bases; nucleotides outside the gene matches: 13. Germline CDR1 is SGHTA and CDR2 is FQGNSA. In nucleotides, the CDR3 is TGTGCCAGCAGGCAGGGTTTAGCGGGGACCGGAGAGACCCAGTACTTC. Protein product: CASRQGLAGTGETQYF. Filled out from reference TRBV7-2 and TRBJ2-5, the complete variable domain reads GAGVSQSPSNKVTEKGKDVELRCDPISGHTALYWYRQSLGQGLEFLIYFQGNSAPDKSGLPSDRFSAERTGGSVSTLTIQRTQQEDSAVYLCASRQGLAGTGETQYFGPGTRLLVL.

The table lists this clonotype with many counts. The CDR3 DNA reads as TGTGCCAGCAGCCCCCGGCGGGCGGGACTAGGCAAAGATACGCAGTATTTT. This codes for CASSPRRAGLGKDTQYF. This rearrangement joins TRBV7-2 to TRBJ2-3; TRBD2 matches 8 bases. The germline V gene encodes CDR1 SGHTA and CDR2 FQGNSA. The CDR3 totals 17 residues. J gave up 5 bases and V 5 bases, and 15 bases lay outside the gene matches.

This clonotype was counted only a few times. The gene calls are TRBV12-3 or TRBV12-4 and TRBJ1-6, with 9 positions matching TRBD1. V shed 5 bases, J shed 7 bases, and the junction held 6 bases outside the gene matches. This CDR3 has 15 residues. The CDR3 bases are TGTGCCAGCAGTGTGAACAGGGGGCAGAATTCACCCCTCCACTTT. It codes for CASSVNRGQNSPLHF.

This chain links TRBV10-3 with TRBJ2-5; 12 positions agree with TRBD2. CDR3 length equals 17 residues. The junction had 8 bases not matched to a gene; V was cut back by 4 bases and J by 2 bases. Germline lookup yields CDR1 ENHRY and CDR2 SYGVKD. The CDR3 DNA reads TGTGCCATCAGTGGTTCTCCTAGCGGGAGGGGGCAAGAGACCCAGTACTTC. Protein: CAISGSPSGRGQETQYF.

There are many counts of this clonotype. The chain employs TRBV7-9 and TRBJ2-3; TRBD2 aligns across 11 bases. After removal of 3 bases from V and 2 bases from J, the junction contained 1 base not matched to a gene. The V gene's germline CDR1 is SEHNR and CDR2 FQNEAQ (reference sequence). The CDR3 runs to 15 residues. The CDR3, as DNA: TGTGCCAGCAGCTTGGGACTAGCGGCCACAGATACGCAGTATTTT. Its protein is CASSLGLAATDTQYF.

This clonotype was found a few times. The chain combines TRBV7-2 with TRBJ2-2; TRBD2 matches at 7 bases. Losses at the gene ends were 5 bases for V and 6 bases for J; bases not matched to a gene: 6. The V gene's germline CDR1 is SGHTA and CDR2 FQGNSA. The CDR3 extends over 14 amino acids. The CDR3 loop is CASSRAGVAGELFF. The CDR3 DNA is TGTGCCAGCAGCCGCGCGGGAGTAGCCGGGGAGCTGTTTTTT. The full variable domain, rest sourced from reference TRBV7-2 and TRBJ2-2, is GAGVSQSPSNKVTEKGKDVELRCDPISGHTALYWYRQSLGQGLEFLIYFQGNSAPDKSGLPSDRFSAERTGGSVSTLTIQRTQQEDSAVYLCASSRAGVAGELFFGEGSRLTVL.

This clonotype came up many times. This rearrangement joins TRBV11-2 to TRBJ2-3, with D unresolved. Per germline, CDR1 SGHAT and CDR2 FQNNGV. Deletions cut 1 base from V and 2 bases from J, with 7 bases between. The CDR3 is made up of 14 amino acids. CDR3 nucleotides: TGTGCCAGCAGCTTAGTCGGAGCCACAGATACGCAGTATTTT. It is translated as CASSLVGATDTQYF.

This clonotype was observed a handful of times. The chain employs TRBV10-3 and TRBJ2-1; 12 bases are shared with TRBD1. V shed 5 bases, J shed 6 bases, and the junction held 5 bases outside the gene matches. The CDR3 totals 15 residues. CDR1 is ENHRY and CDR2 is SYGVKD in the germline V gene. In nucleotides, the CDR3 is TGTGCCATCAGTACGACGGGACAGGGGGCCAATGAGCAGTTCTTC. This sequence encodes CAISTTGQGANEQFF.

This clonotype came up a few times. The chain couples TRBV12-3 or TRBV12-4 to TRBJ2-7; 10 nucleotides agree with TRBD2. Unmatched junction bases numbered 9, after V lost 4 bases and J lost 9 bases. The CDR3 totals 14 residues. CDR3 sequence: CASSSGLANRVQYF. The CDR3 DNA sequence: TGTGCCAGCAGTTCGGGACTAGCGAACCGTGTGCAGTACTTC.

A word on this clonotype: It may be a read error: a sequence one base away is much more abundant. The chain has TRBV7-2 and TRBJ1-4; D is unclear. V was clipped by 2 bases and J by 0 bases, with 7 bases between them. Germline V lookup: CDR1 SGHTA, CDR2 FQGNSA. This CDR3 spans 15 amino acids. The CDR3 nucleotides are TGTGCCAGCAGCTTAATTCGGGCAACTAATGAAAAACTGTTTTTT. This gives the protein CASSLIRATNEKLFF.

This rearrangement joins TRBV28 to TRBJ2-1; D is undetermined. V was clipped by 10 bases and J by 7 bases, with 8 bases between them. Germline CDR1 reads MDHEN; CDR2 reads SYDVKM. This CDR3 is built from 10 residues. The CDR3 nucleotides are TGTGCCACTTACAAGAATGAGCAGTTCTTC. As protein: CATYKNEQFF.

The V call is TRBV24-1, the J call TRBJ2-5; weak D call: TRBD1 (5 bases). Germline V gene data show CDR1 as KGHDR and CDR2 as SFDVKD. This CDR3 is built from 13 residues. Trimming pared 7 bases from V and 7 bases from J, leaving 15 bases between. In DNA form, the CDR3 reads TGTGCCACCAGCGGCATAGGGGCCGGGACCCAGTACTTC. It is translated as CATSGIGAGTQYF.

V is TRBV12-3 or TRBV12-4 and J is TRBJ2-3; the D is unclear. Trimming stripped 6 bases from V and 0 bases from J, with 13 bases between. The CDR3 has 15 amino acids. The CDR3 region has the DNA TGTGCCAGCAGCCCCCACATTTCTAGCACAGATACGCAGTATTTT. This codes for CASSPHISSTDTQYF.

This clonotype was seen a few times. The gene calls are TRBV7-2 and TRBJ2-7; 8 nucleotides agree with TRBD1. V gave up 6 bases and J gave up 3 bases; unmatched junction bases: 10. The CDR3 runs 15 residues. The germline V gene has CDR1 SGHTA and CDR2 FQGNSA. CDR3 coding DNA: TGTGCCAGCAGAAAGCATCCGGGACAGGACTACGAGCAGTACTTC. Its translation is CASRKHPGQDYEQYF. Together with reference TRBV7-2 and TRBJ2-7, the CDR3 gives the full variable domain: GAGVSQSPSNKVTEKGKDVELRCDPISGHTALYWYRQSLGQGLEFLIYFQGNSAPDKSGLPSDRFSAERTGGSVSTLTIQRTQQEDSAVYLCASRKHPGQDYEQYFGPGTRLTVT.

This clonotype was counted a few times. A junction boundary mismatches the germline segment, possibly from a read error. The genes are TRBV2 and TRBJ2-1, with TRBD2 matching 10 bases. This CDR3 contains 14 residues. Germline V gives CDR1 SNHLY, CDR2 FYNNEI. The CDR3 nucleotides read TGTGCCTCAAAGGGGAGTAGCGGGGGGCCCATGGGGATCTTC. Its translation: CASKGSSGGPMGIF.

The rearrangement joins TRBV2 to TRBJ1-1; D gene ambiguous. The CDR3 runs to 14 residues. The germline CDR1 and CDR2 sequences are SNHLY and FYNNEI. The V gene lost 7 bases and the J gene lost 10 bases, with 22 bases spanning the gap. Here the CDR3 reads CASKGTASLSRAFF. The DNA for the CDR3 is TGTGCCAGCAAGGGTACAGCGTCGCTTTCTCGAGCTTTCTTT.

The genes are TRBV19 and TRBJ2-1; 9 bases line up with TRBD2. V gave up 3 bases and J gave up 15 bases; unmatched junction bases: 9. CDR3 size: 13 residues. Per the germline V gene, CDR1 is LNHDA and CDR2 is SQIVND (reference sequence). The CDR3, as DNA: TGTGCCAGTAGTATGGGACTAGCCGCAACCCCGTTCTTC. It encodes CASSMGLAATPFF.

This clonotype occurred a few times. The J gene is TRBJ1-6, the V gene TRBV20-1; tentatively, D is TRBD1 (5 bases). V was clipped by 1 base and J by 5 bases, with 12 bases between them. The CDR3 runs 15 residues. Germline lookup yields CDR1 DFQATT and CDR2 SNEGSKA (reference sequence). The chain's CDR3 is CSARVSQGDNSPLHF. The CDR3 region has the DNA TGCAGTGCTAGAGTTTCCCAGGGAGATAATTCACCCCTCCACTTT.

This clonotype appeared once. V gene TRBV7-3 combines with J gene TRBJ2-5; D remains unclear. Looked up from germline, CDR1 is SGHTA and CDR2 is FQGTGA. With 4 bases removed from V and 4 bases from J, the gap between germline ends came to 7 bases. This CDR3 has 12 residues. CDR3 nucleotides: TGTGCCAGCAGCTCGTTTAGAGAGACCCAGTACTTC. This gives the protein CASSSFRETQYF.

This clonotype was counted between two and nine times. The chain employs TRBV7-2 and TRBJ2-3; 11 bases are shared with TRBD2. The CDR3 sequence is 15 residues long. V lost 5 bases to trimming and J lost 6 bases; unmatched junction nucleotides: 7. The germline CDR1 and CDR2 sequences are SGHTA and FQGNSA. CDR3 DNA: TGTGCCAGCAGCGTGACTAGCGGGAACGTTGATACGCAGTATTTT. It translates to CASSVTSGNVDTQYF.

The chain recombines TRBV10-3 with TRBJ2-3; weak D call: TRBD2 (6 bases). The CDR3 extends over 14 amino acids. Trimming shortened V by 6 bases and J by 2 bases, and 12 bases separated the two germline ends. The V gene's germline CDR1 is ENHRY and CDR2 SYGVKD. CDR3 nucleotides: TGTGCCATCAGCGAAGGGAGGTCCACAGATACGCAGTATTTT. Protein sequence: CAISEGRSTDTQYF.

As regards this clonotype: Its ends do not fully match the called genes, so a read error is possible. This rearrangement joins TRBV20-1 to TRBJ2-3; the match to TRBD2 covers 7 bases. The germline V gene encodes CDR1 DFQATT and CDR2 SNEGSKA (reference sequence). The CDR3 is made up of 15 amino acids. CDR3 sequence (DNA): TGCAGTGCTAGCAAAAGTCTAGCGGTCACAGGTACGCAGTATTTT. Amino acid sequence: CSASKSLAVTGTQYF.

This clonotype was seen at least ten times. The V and J genes are TRBV7-2 and TRBJ1-2, with 7 nucleotides matching TRBD1. Germline V gene lookup returns CDR1 SGHTA and CDR2 FQGNSA. This CDR3 has 12 residues. With V trimmed by 9 bases and J by 6 bases, 7 bases remained unmatched. The CDR3 coding sequence is TGTGCCAGTCACAGGGGAAGGGATGGCTACACCTTC. This encodes CASHRGRDGYTF.